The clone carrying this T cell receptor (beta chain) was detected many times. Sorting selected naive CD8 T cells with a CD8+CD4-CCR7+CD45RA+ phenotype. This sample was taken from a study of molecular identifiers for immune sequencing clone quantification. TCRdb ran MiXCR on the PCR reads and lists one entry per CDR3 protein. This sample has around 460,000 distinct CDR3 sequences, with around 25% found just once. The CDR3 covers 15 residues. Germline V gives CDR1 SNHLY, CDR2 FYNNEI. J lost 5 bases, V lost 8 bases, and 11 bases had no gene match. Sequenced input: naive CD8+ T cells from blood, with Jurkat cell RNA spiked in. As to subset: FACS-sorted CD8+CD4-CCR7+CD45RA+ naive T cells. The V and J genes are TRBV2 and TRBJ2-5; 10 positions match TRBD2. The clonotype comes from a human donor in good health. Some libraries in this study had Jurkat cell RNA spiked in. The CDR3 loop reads CASGTSAVSPETQYF. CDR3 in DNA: TGTGCCAGCGGGACTAGCGCCGTGTCTCCCGAGACCCAGTACTTC.